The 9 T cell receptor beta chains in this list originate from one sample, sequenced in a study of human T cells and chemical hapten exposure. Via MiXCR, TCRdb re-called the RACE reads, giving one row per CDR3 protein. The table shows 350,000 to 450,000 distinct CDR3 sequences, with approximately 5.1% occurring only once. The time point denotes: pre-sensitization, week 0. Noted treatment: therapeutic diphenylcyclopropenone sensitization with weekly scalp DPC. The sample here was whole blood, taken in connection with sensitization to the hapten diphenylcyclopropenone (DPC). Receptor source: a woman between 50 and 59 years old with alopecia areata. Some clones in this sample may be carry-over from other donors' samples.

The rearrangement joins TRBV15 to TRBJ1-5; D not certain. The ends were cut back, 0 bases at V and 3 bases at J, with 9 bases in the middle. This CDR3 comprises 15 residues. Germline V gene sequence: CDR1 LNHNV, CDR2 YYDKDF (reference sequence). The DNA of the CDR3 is TGTGCCACCAGCAGAGAGAGGGTGGACAATCAGCCCCAGCATTTT. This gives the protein CATSRERVDNQPQHF.

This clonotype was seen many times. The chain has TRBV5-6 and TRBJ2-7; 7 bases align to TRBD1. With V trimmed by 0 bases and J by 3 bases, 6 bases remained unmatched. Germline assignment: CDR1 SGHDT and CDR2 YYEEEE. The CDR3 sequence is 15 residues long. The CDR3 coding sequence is TGTGCCAGCAGCTTGGAACAGGGGCCTTACTACGAGCAGTACTTC. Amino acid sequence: CASSLEQGPYYEQYF.

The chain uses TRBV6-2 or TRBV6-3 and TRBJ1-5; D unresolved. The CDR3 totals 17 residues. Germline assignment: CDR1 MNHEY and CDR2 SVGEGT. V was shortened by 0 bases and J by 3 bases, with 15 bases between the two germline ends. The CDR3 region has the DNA TGTGCCAGCAGTTACTCTGCCGGCAGACTACTCAATCAGCCCCAGCATTTT. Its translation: CASSYSAGRLLNQPQHF.

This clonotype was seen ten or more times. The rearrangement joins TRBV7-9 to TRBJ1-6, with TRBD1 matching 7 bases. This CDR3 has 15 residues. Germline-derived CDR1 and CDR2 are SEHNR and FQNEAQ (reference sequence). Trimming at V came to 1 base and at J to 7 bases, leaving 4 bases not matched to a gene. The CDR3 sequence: CASSLVTGDNSPLHF. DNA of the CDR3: TGTGCCAGCAGCTTAGTTACAGGGGACAATTCACCCCTCCACTTT.

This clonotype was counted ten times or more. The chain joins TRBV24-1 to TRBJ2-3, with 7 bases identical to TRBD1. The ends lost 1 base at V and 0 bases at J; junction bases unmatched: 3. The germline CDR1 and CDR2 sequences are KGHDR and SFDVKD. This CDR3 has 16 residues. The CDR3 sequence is CATSDLGTASTDTQYF. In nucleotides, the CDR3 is TGTGCCACCAGTGATTTAGGGACAGCTAGCACAGATACGCAGTATTTT.

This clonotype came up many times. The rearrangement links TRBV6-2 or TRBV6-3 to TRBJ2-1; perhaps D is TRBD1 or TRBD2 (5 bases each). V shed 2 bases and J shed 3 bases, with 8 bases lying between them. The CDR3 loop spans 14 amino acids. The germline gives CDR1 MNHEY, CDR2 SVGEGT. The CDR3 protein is CASSYRGSYNEQFF. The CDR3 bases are TGTGCCAGCAGTTACCGGGGCAGCTACAATGAGCAGTTCTTC.

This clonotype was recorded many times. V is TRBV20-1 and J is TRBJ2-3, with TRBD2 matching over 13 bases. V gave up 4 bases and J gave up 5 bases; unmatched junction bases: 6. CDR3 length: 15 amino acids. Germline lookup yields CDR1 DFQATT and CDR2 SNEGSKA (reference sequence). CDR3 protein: CSATRTSGGEDTQYF. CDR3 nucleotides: TGCAGTGCTACTCGGACTAGCGGGGGAGAAGATACGCAGTATTTT.

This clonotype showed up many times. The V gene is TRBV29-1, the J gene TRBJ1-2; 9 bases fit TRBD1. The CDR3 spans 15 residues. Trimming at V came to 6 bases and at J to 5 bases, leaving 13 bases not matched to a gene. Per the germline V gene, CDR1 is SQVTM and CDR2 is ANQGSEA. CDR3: CSVAFLGQGGYGYTF. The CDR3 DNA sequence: TGCAGCGTCGCTTTCCTGGGACAGGGCGGATATGGCTACACCTTC.

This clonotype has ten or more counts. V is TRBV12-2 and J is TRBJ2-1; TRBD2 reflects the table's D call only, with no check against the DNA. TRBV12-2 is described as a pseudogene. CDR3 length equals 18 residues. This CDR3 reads CASRLKWSGRLSYNEQFF. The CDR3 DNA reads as TGTGCAAGTCGCTTAAAGTGGAGCGGGAGGCTCTCCTACAATGAGCAGTTCTTC.